The source of this TCR beta chain is a study of blood T cell repertoires in COVID-19. In the original processing: The authors estimated nucleated cell counts from reference gene primer amplification. Here immunoSEQ multiplex PCR was the method, and the copy in TCRdb shows in-frame clones only, minus some. V, J and clone size are taken as reported in that table, and D and trimming were inferred from the DNA itself. The data contain fewer than 50,000 clones, approximately 82% of them singletons. This clonotype was obtained from a woman of 80 years or more with active or convalescent COVID-19. Material for sequencing was peripheral blood.

The CDR3 DNA follows: TGCGCCAGCAGCCCCCCACTAGCGGGAGACTACGAGCAGTACTTC. Its translation is CASSPPLAGDYEQYF. The chain carries TRBV5-1 and TRBJ2-7; TRBD2 agrees at 11 bases. CDR3 length: 15 residues. V lost 4 bases and J lost 3; bases outside the gene matches: 6. Germline CDR1 is SGHRS and CDR2 is YFSETQ.